This is a list of T cell receptor beta chains from one sample in a study of blood T cell repertoires in COVID-19. Libraries were prepared by immunoSEQ multiplex PCR; TCRdb keeps only in-frame clonotypes and omits some of them. The sample records under 85,000 clones, 75% to 90% being singletons. The specimen was peripheral blood. The receptors stem from a man in his fifties or sixties with active or convalescent COVID-19. Each CDR3 is given with its conserved first and last residue. Each record gives: J gene, V gene, CDR3 protein.

j_gene: TRBJ2-1
v_gene: TRBV4-3
CDR3aa: CASSQDQGGYNEQFF

j_gene: TRBJ2-2
v_gene: TRBV7-9
CDR3aa: CASSSAGVNRGTGELFF

j_gene: TRBJ2-2
v_gene: TRBV4-2
CDR3aa: CASSHVQGVNTGELFF

j_gene: TRBJ2-1
v_gene: TRBV14
CDR3aa: CASSQGPRAGTYNEQFF

j_gene: TRBJ2-3
v_gene: TRBV12-3/TRBV12-4
CDR3aa: CASSRGRSDTQYF

j_gene: TRBJ1-1
v_gene: TRBV11-3
CDR3aa: CASSPGQGEYTEAFF

j_gene: TRBJ2-7
v_gene: TRBV12-3/TRBV12-4
CDR3aa: CASSLRQGDEQYF

j_gene: TRBJ1-6
v_gene: TRBV28
CDR3aa: CASSLGQGNSPLHF

j_gene: TRBJ2-3
v_gene: TRBV6-5
CDR3aa: CASSSSTDTQYF

j_gene: TRBJ2-2
v_gene: TRBV11-2
CDR3aa: CASSSIRGFTGELFF

j_gene: TRBJ1-6
v_gene: TRBV10-3
CDR3aa: CAISEKRNSPLHF

j_gene: TRBJ1-2
v_gene: TRBV6-4
CDR3aa: CASSDDGTGNGYTF

j_gene: TRBJ1-3
v_gene: TRBV3-1/TRBV3-2
CDR3aa: CASSAPGTGYNTIYF

j_gene: TRBJ2-5
v_gene: TRBV15
CDR3aa: CATSRDPTRGGETQYF

j_gene: TRBJ1-1
v_gene: TRBV7-9
CDR3aa: CASSLVREGAEAFF

j_gene: TRBJ1-1
v_gene: TRBV5-1
CDR3aa: CASSLGQHTTEAFF

j_gene: TRBJ2-7
v_gene: TRBV2
CDR3aa: CASSEGQGVYEQYF

j_gene: TRBJ1-1
v_gene: TRBV7-2
CDR3aa: CASSLSWQGTEAFF

j_gene: TRBJ1-1
v_gene: TRBV5-1
CDR3aa: CASSTKPGGVRLNTEAFF

j_gene: TRBJ1-1
v_gene: TRBV10-3
CDR3aa: CAISESDRMNTEAFF

j_gene: TRBJ2-3
v_gene: TRBV2
CDR3aa: CASNGEWGIPGSTDTQYF

j_gene: TRBJ1-5
v_gene: TRBV28
CDR3aa: CASSLTGGGQPQHF

j_gene: TRBJ2-5
v_gene: TRBV7-9
CDR3aa: CASSLSKQETQYF

j_gene: TRBJ1-1
v_gene: TRBV6-2/TRBV6-3
CDR3aa: CASSSVGTEAFF

j_gene: TRBJ1-2
v_gene: TRBV4-1
CDR3aa: CASSQGLRQAANYGYTF

j_gene: TRBJ2-1
v_gene: TRBV9
CDR3aa: CASSVAGTSGGASYNEQFF

j_gene: TRBJ2-1
v_gene: TRBV3-1/TRBV3-2
CDR3aa: CASSQDGRRGGSYNEQFF

j_gene: TRBJ2-2
v_gene: TRBV7-2
CDR3aa: CASSLAGGTTGELFF

j_gene: TRBJ2-1
v_gene: TRBV5-4
CDR3aa: CASSPGLAGGDEQFF

j_gene: TRBJ2-5
v_gene: TRBV9
CDR3aa: CASSHLQGIETQYF

j_gene: TRBJ1-5
v_gene: TRBV6-6
CDR3aa: CASTPGQGAEQPQHF

j_gene: TRBJ2-7
v_gene: TRBV9
CDR3aa: CASSYGQGEIYEQYF

j_gene: TRBJ1-1
v_gene: TRBV21-1
CDR3aa: CASSKVRDRAIFQAFF

j_gene: TRBJ1-2
v_gene: TRBV20-1
CDR3aa: CSASRRGLYYGYTF

j_gene: TRBJ2-3
v_gene: TRBV21-1
CDR3aa: CASSKVLAGGEADTQYF

j_gene: TRBJ2-2
v_gene: TRBV7-9
CDR3aa: CASSPSRRTNTGELFF